The 15 T cell receptor beta chains given below trace back to one sample, sequenced in a study of cytomegalovirus exposure and HLA in healthy donors. The study ran its PCR with 60 Vbeta and 13 Jbeta primers. TCRdb's copy holds only in-frame clones and misses some; the assay was immunoSEQ multiplex PCR. This sample carries about 100,000 clones, around 81% of them seen once, and the ten largest clones take about 3.9%. Sequenced material: PBMCs. Receptors were obtained from a woman in her 70s in good health and CMV-seropositive.

This clone has just a few counts. This rearrangement joins TRBV5-1 to TRBJ1-4; D might be TRBD1 (5 bases). From germline, CDR1 is SGHRS and CDR2 YFSETQ. The CDR3 contains 15 residues. Trimming stripped 2 bases from V and 5 bases from J, with 13 bases between. In DNA, the CDR3 is TGCGCCAGCAGCTTTGTCCGGGGGAAAAATGAAAAACTGTTTTTT. The encoded protein is CASSFVRGKNEKLFF. Together with reference TRBV5-1 and TRBJ1-4, the CDR3 gives the full variable domain: KAGVTQTPRYLIKTRGQQVTLSCSPISGHRSVSWYQQTPGQGLQFLFEYFSETQRNKGNFPGRFSGRQFSNSRSEMNVSTLELGDSALYLCASSFVRGKNEKLFFGSGTQLSVL.

J is TRBJ1-5 and V is TRBV19, with a tentative D call TRBD1 (6 bases). V was clipped by 6 bases and J by 6 bases, with 18 bases between them. Germline V gives CDR1 LNHDA, CDR2 SQIVND (reference sequence). The CDR3 is 15 amino acids. The CDR3 nucleotides read TGTGCCAGTAGGACCATGGACAGTCTTCCTCAGCCCCAGCATTTT. It encodes CASRTMDSLPQPQHF.

This CDR3 reads CASRIDRGVNTEAFF. DNA of the CDR3: TGTGCCAGCAGAATCGACAGGGGGGTTAACACTGAAGCTTTCTTT. V and J are TRBV6-1 and TRBJ1-1; 9 bases agree with TRBD1. CDR1 is MNHNS and CDR2 is SASEGT in the germline V gene. The CDR3 covers 15 residues. With 6 bases clipped from V and 2 bases from J, the junction kept 7 bases outside the gene matches.

The V call is TRBV19, the J call TRBJ1-1, with no clear D. The germline V and J ends were trimmed by 7 bases and 7 bases, with 16 bases remaining between them. The length of the CDR3 is 13 residues. CDR1 is LNHDA, CDR2 SQIVND, per germline (reference sequence). This CDR3 is CASKWAGGSEAFF. The CDR3 DNA reads as TGTGCCAGTAAATGGGCGGGTGGGAGTGAAGCTTTCTTT.

The V gene is TRBV10-1, the J gene TRBJ2-3, with 13 bases that match TRBD2. The ends lost 0 bases at V and 5 bases at J; junction bases unmatched: 2. Germline CDR1 WNHNN, CDR2 SYGVQD (reference sequence). The length of the CDR3 is 16 residues. This CDR3 is CASSESRLAGGDTQYF. The DNA of the CDR3 is TGCGCCAGCAGTGAGTCGAGACTAGCGGGAGGAGATACGCAGTATTTT.

The chain is built from TRBV9 and TRBJ1-6; TRBD1 might be the D (6 bases). CDR3 size: 15 residues. Germline V gene data show CDR1 as SGDLS and CDR2 as YYNGEE. V dropped 3 bases and J dropped 6 bases, with 13 bases sitting between them. CDR3 in amino acids: CASSAGGAFNSPLHF. CDR3 nucleotides: TGTGCCAGCAGCGCGGGGGGCGCGTTTAATTCACCCCTCCACTTT.

The chain carries TRBV7-9 and TRBJ1-5, with D perhaps matching TRBD1 (6 bases). V was shortened by 3 bases and J by 4 bases, with 10 bases between the two germline ends. This CDR3 spans 14 amino acids. Germline CDR1 and CDR2: SEHNR and FQNEAQ (reference sequence). The DNA for the CDR3 is TGTGCCAGCAGCTTGACAGGCTTTAATCAGCCCCAGCATTTT. Translating gives CASSLTGFNQPQHF. The whole variable domain, remainder taken from reference TRBV7-9 and TRBJ1-5, is DTGVSQNPRHKITKRGQNVTFRCDPISEHNRLYWYRQTLGQGPEFLTYFQNEAQLEKSRLLSDRFSAERPKGSFSTLEIQRTEQGDSAMYLCASSLTGFNQPQHFGDGTRLSIL.

The chain employs TRBV6-5 and TRBJ2-7; D is possibly TRBD1 (6 bases). CDR1 and CDR2 (germline): MNHEY, SVGAGI. The germline V and J ends were trimmed by 2 bases and 3 bases, with 11 bases remaining between them. The CDR3 loop spans 14 amino acids. The CDR3 is CASSYRHRDYEQYF. The CDR3 nucleotides are TGTGCCAGCAGTTACCGACACAGGGACTACGAGCAGTACTTC.

Here the CDR3 reads CASSSGFAGEQFF. In DNA form, the CDR3 reads TGTGCCAGCAGCTCCGGTTTCGCGGGAGAGCAGTTCTTC. The V and J genes are TRBV7-3 and TRBJ2-1, with D perhaps TRBD2 (6 bases). CDR3 length equals 13 residues. V was shortened by 4 bases and J by 10 bases, with 14 bases between the two germline ends. Per the germline V gene, CDR1 is SGHTA and CDR2 is FQGTGA.

The rearrangement uses TRBV7-2 and TRBJ1-1, with TRBD1 identical over 10 bases. The CDR3 loop spans 14 amino acids. Germline CDR1 reads SGHTA; CDR2 reads FQGNSA. After removal of 5 bases from V and 7 bases from J, the junction contained 7 bases not matched to a gene. As DNA, the CDR3 is TGTGCCAGCAGCCAAGACAGGGGGCGGAATGAAGCTTTCTTT. It is translated as CASSQDRGRNEAFF.

This chain connects TRBV30 to TRBJ1-4; 10 bases map to TRBD1. The V and J ends lost 7 bases and 11 bases, in that order; junction bases with no gene match: 7. Germline V lookup: CDR1 GTSNPN, CDR2 SVGIG (reference sequence). This CDR3 region has 12 residues. CDR3 DNA: TGTGCCTCTAGGACAGGGGGAGGGAAACTGTTTTTT. The encoded protein is CASRTGGGKLFF.

This chain links TRBV11-2 with TRBJ2-3; D call uncertain. Trimming left V 4 bases short and J 4 bases short, with 3 bases between. CDR1 and CDR2 (germline): SGHAT, FQNNGV. The CDR3 loop spans 11 amino acids. In DNA, the CDR3 is TGTGCCAGCAGCTCCTCAGATACGCAGTATTTT. Translated, it gives CASSSSDTQYF.

Only one count was recorded for this clone. The CDR3 DNA is TGTGCCAGCACCCGAGGGACTAGCGGGAGCACAGATACGCAGTATTTT. It codes for CASTRGTSGSTDTQYF. The rearrangement joins TRBV5-4 to TRBJ2-3; the match to TRBD2 covers 12 bases. This CDR3 is 16 amino acids long. Germline V gene lookup returns CDR1 SGHNT and CDR2 YYREEE (reference sequence). J lost 0 bases, V lost 6 bases, and 5 bases had no gene match. Variable domain in full (rest from reference TRBV5-4 and TRBJ2-3): ETGVTQSPTHLIKTRGQQVTLRCSSQSGHNTVSWYQQALGQGPQFIFQYYREEENGRGNFPPRFSGLQFPNYSSELNVNALELDDSALYLCASTRGTSGSTDTQYFGPGTRLTVL.

The V gene is TRBV28, the J gene TRBJ2-7, with D perhaps matching TRBD2 (6 bases). V was clipped by 0 bases and J by 7 bases, with 25 bases between them. The CDR3 covers 18 residues. CDR1 is MDHEN, CDR2 SYDVKM, per germline. CDR3 protein: CASSLWGRWGGYLGEQYF. The DNA of the CDR3 is TGTGCCAGCAGTTTATGGGGAAGGTGGGGAGGCTATCTAGGGGAGCAGTACTTC. The entire variable domain, with the rest obtained from reference TRBV28 and TRBJ2-7, is as follows: DVKVTQSSRYLVKRTGEKVFLECVQDMDHENMFWYRQDPGLGLRLIYFSYDVKMKEKGDIPEGYSVSREKKERFSLILESASTNQTSMYLCASSLWGRWGGYLGEQYFGPGTRLTVT.

This clone was seen a few times. Written as DNA, the CDR3 is TGCGCCAGCAGCCATTCCCAGGGTAACTACGAGCAGTACTTC. Protein sequence: CASSHSQGNYEQYF. The chain combines TRBV4-1 with TRBJ2-7; possible D gene TRBD1, 5 bases. There are 14 residues in the CDR3. Trimming pared 3 bases from V and 3 bases from J, leaving 12 bases between. Germline V gene lookup returns CDR1 MGHRA and CDR2 YSYEKL.